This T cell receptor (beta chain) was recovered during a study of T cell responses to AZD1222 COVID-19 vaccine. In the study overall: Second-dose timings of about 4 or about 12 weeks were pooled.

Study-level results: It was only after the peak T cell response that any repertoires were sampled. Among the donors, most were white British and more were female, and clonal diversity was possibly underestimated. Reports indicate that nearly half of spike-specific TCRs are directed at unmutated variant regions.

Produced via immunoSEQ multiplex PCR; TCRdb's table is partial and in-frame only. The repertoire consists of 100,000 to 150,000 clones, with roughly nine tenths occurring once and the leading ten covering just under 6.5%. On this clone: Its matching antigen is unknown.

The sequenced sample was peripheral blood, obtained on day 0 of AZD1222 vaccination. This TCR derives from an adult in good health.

The CDR3 nucleotides read TGTGCCAGCAGCTTACCCGGACAGAAGTACCAAGAGACCCAGTACTTC. Protein: CASSLPGQKYQETQYF. The V call is TRBV7-2, the J call TRBJ2-5; D perhaps matches TRBD1 (6 bases). This CDR3 region has 16 residues. Looked up from germline, CDR1 is SGHTA and CDR2 is FQGNSA. The V and J ends lost 2 bases and 0 bases respectively, with 13 bases between them. Full variable domain (rest looked up from reference TRBV7-2 and TRBJ2-5): GAGVSQSPSNKVTEKGKDVELRCDPISGHTALYWYRQSLGQGLEFLIYFQGNSAPDKSGLPSDRFSAERTGGSVSTLTIQRTQQEDSAVYLCASSLPGQKYQETQYFGPGTRLLVL.